The count of the clone carrying this T cell receptor beta chain is one. The authors' processing: Estimated nucleated cell counts came from reference gene primer amplification. Data came from immunoSEQ multiplex PCR; TCRdb stores just in-frame clones and leaves some out. The DNA gave D and trimming, while V, J and clone size come from that table. The table includes about 180,000 clones, approximately 87% detected once. The data belong to a study of blood T cell repertoires in COVID-19. Study-level background: Sites in the United States, Italy and Spain provided acute and convalescent COVID-19 samples. PBMCs, B-cell-depleted T cells, or T cells provided the cDNA or gDNA that made up the material.

Germline CDR1 MNHEY, CDR2 SVGEGT. The CDR3 is made up of 14 amino acids. The ends were cut back, 6 bases at V and 5 bases at J, with 16 bases in the middle. This receptor was taken from a man aged 70 or older with active or convalescent COVID-19. Sequencing was done on a sample of peripheral blood. The V and J genes are TRBV6-2 or TRBV6-3 and TRBJ1-1; D gene unclear. As DNA, the CDR3 is TGTGCCAGCAGCTTCCGAATCGGGAGAACTGAAGCTTTCTTT. Encoded protein: CASSFRIGRTEAFF.